The rows below give T cell receptor beta chains drawn from one sample of a study of blood T cells in healthy people across ages. TCRdb recomputed calls from the 5' RACE reads with MiXCR, one row per CDR3 protein. The table records roughly 1,500,000 distinct CDR3 sequences, about 35% of them present only once. The source material was blood. The receptors here all came from a woman under 40 in good health. Each CDR3 is given with its conserved first and last residue. A D gene is named only where the DNA matches it firmly. Size is omitted from some rows. Given values are once, few, many or a class for expanded clones.

v_gene	j_gene	d_gene	abundance	CDR3nt	CDR3aa
TRBV4-1	TRBJ2-7	TRBD2	few	TGCGCCAGCAGCCAAGGGGCTCAAGCGGGAGGTTCCTACGAGCAGTACTTC	CASSQGAQAGGSYEQYF
TRBV29-1	TRBJ1-1	-	-	TGCAGTTCGGTCGTGAATACTGAAGCTTTCTTT	CSSVVNTEAFF
TRBV3-1	TRBJ2-1	TRBD2	-	TGTACCAGCAGCCAACCGCCTGGGACTAGCGGGGTCCTCAATGAGCAGTTCTTC	CTSSQPPGTSGVLNEQFF
TRBV10-3	TRBJ2-3	-	-	TGTGTCATCAGCTCACTGCAGGGGAAGGATACGCAGTATTTT	CVISSLQGKDTQYF
TRBV29-1	TRBJ2-7	TRBD1	-	TGCAGCTCTGAGGGACAGATGGGGCACAATGAGCAGTACTTC	CSSEGQMGHNEQYF
TRBV7-2	TRBJ2-1	-	few	TGTGCCAGCAGCGTTTTAGCCCCTGCCTGGAATGAGCAGTTCTTC	CASSVLAPAWNEQFF
TRBV6-5	TRBJ2-2	TRBD2	-	TGTGCCAGCAGTTACTCGAGTGGGGGGGAACCGAACACCGGGGAGCTGTTTTTT	CASSYSSGGEPNTGELFF
TRBV4-2	TRBJ1-1	-	few	TGTGCCAGCAGCCAAGTTCTCGGTCGGAACACTGAAGCTTTCTTT	CASSQVLGRNTEAFF
TRBV6-2/TRBV6-3	TRBJ2-7	-	-	TGTGCCAGCACCCGAGGACGGGGCGGCTACGAGCAGTACTTC	CASTRGRGGYEQYF
TRBV5-1	TRBJ2-5	-	few	TGCGCCAGCAGCCCTTGGGGGCGGGGGCACCAAGAGACCCAGTACTTC	CASSPWGRGHQETQYF
TRBV9	TRBJ2-1	TRBD2	few	TGTGCCAGCAGCCCTCCCCTGGGGACTAGCGGAACTCACAATGAGCAGTTCTTC	CASSPPLGTSGTHNEQFF
TRBV3-1	TRBJ2-3	TRBD2	-	TGTGCCAGCAGCCAGAGGACTAGCGGGGGAAGCACAGATACGCAGTATTTT	CASSQRTSGGSTDTQYF
TRBV4-1	TRBJ2-7	TRBD2	-	TGCGCCAGCAGCCAGCCCGGACTAGAAGCGTACGAGCAGTACTTC	CASSQPGLEAYEQYF
TRBV10-3	TRBJ2-7	-	-	TGTGCCATCAGTGGGGGACATCCCTACGAGCAGTACTTC	CAISGGHPYEQYF
TRBV29-1	TRBJ1-2	-	-	TGCAGCGTATTTATGCAGGGAAACTATGGCTACACCTTC	CSVFMQGNYGYTF
TRBV5-1	TRBJ2-7	TRBD2	-	TGCGCCGGCAGCTGGTCGACTAGCGGGGAAGTTCAAACCTACGAGCAGTACTTC	CAGSWSTSGEVQTYEQYF
TRBV5-1	TRBJ2-5	-	many	TGTGCCAGCAGCCGCCAAGAGACCCAGTACTTC	CASSRQETQYF
TRBV6-5	TRBJ2-5	-	-	TGTGCCAGCACCACCTCGGGACGATGGGAGACCCAGTACTTC	CASTTSGRWETQYF
TRBV20-1	TRBJ1-1	-	-	TGCAGTGCTAGGGGATGGGGGGCACACACTGAAGCTTTCTTT	CSARGWGAHTEAFF
TRBV6-2/TRBV6-3	TRBJ2-5	TRBD2	few	TGTGCCAGCAGGCGGGGGATAGAGACCCAGTACTTC	CASRRGIETQYF
TRBV5-6	TRBJ2-6	TRBD1	many	TGTGCCAGCAGCTCGACAGGGAAGTCTGGGGCCAACGTCCTGACTTTC	CASSSTGKSGANVLTF
TRBV7-9	TRBJ1-2	TRBD1	many	TGTGCCAGCAGCTTCCAGGGGGCGAGGGGCTACACCTTC	CASSFQGARGYTF
TRBV9	TRBJ1-1	TRBD1	-	TGTGCCAGCAGCGGAACCCAGGACAGGGGAGGAAACACTGAAGCTTTCTTT	CASSGTQDRGGNTEAFF
TRBV28	TRBJ2-1	-	few	TGTGCCAGCAGTTTGTCGGGAGTAAGGAATAGTGAGCAGTTCTTC	CASSLSGVRNSEQFF
TRBV20-1	TRBJ1-5	-	-	TGCAGTGCCCTGGACCGGGAACACAATAATCAGCCCCAGCATTTT	CSALDREHNNQPQHF
TRBV6-6	TRBJ2-3	-	few	TGTGCCAGCAGCCAAGGGGACCTTAGAATCGGCACAGATACGCAGTATTTT	CASSQGDLRIGTDTQYF
TRBV11-2	TRBJ2-1	-	few	TGTGCCAGCAGCTTAGACTGGAGCTCCTACAATGAGCAGTTCTTC	CASSLDWSSYNEQFF
TRBV30	TRBJ2-7	-	-	TGTGCCTGGAGTGGAGGATACGAGCAGTACTTC	CAWSGGYEQYF
TRBV27	TRBJ2-1	TRBD1	-	TGTGCCAGCAGTGAGATATACGGGACAGGTTACAATGAGCAGTTCTTC	CASSEIYGTGYNEQFF
TRBV7-3	TRBJ2-3	-	many	TGTGCCAGCAGCTTAAGGGGCAGACGCACAGATACGCAGTATTTT	CASSLRGRRTDTQYF
TRBV27	TRBJ2-5	-	-	TGTGCCAGCAGTACCGCGGGGGCGCATTCTAAAGGGGAGCAGTACTTC	CASSTAGAHSKGEQYF
TRBV2	TRBJ2-3	TRBD2	-	TGTGCCAGCAGTGACAGCGGGAGTAACTCAGATACGCAGTATTTT	CASSDSGSNSDTQYF
TRBV12-5	TRBJ2-5	-	-	TGTGCTAGTGGTTTGGGGGATGGCCAGCAGTACTTC	CASGLGDGQQYF
TRBV10-3	TRBJ2-3	-	-	TGTGCCACCACTGCCGTGGGGAGCACAGATACGCAGTATTTT	CATTAVGSTDTQYF
TRBV11-2	TRBJ2-1	TRBD1	-	TGTGCCAGCAGCTCATCCGGGACAGGGTCCTCTTCCTACAATGAGCAGTTCTTC	CASSSSGTGSSSYNEQFF
TRBV7-9	TRBJ2-5	TRBD2	-	TGTGCCAGCAGCGTAGGTAGGGAGGGGTTGAATGAGCAGTACTTC	CASSVGREGLNEQYF
TRBV20-1	TRBJ1-6	TRBD1	-	TGCAGTGCTAGAGATTACAGGGGGCATTCACCCCTCCACTTT	CSARDYRGHSPLHF
TRBV28	TRBJ2-7	TRBD1	few	TGTGCCAGCAGTTTATTCGGCGGGACAGGGTACTCGTACGAGCAGTACTTC	CASSLFGGTGYSYEQYF
TRBV27	TRBJ2-7	-	-	TGTGCCAGCAGTTTATTATCGGCCGGAAGCTCCTACGAGCAGTACTTC	CASSLLSAGSSYEQYF
TRBV20-1	TRBJ1-2	-	few	TGCAGTGCCCCAGAGGGGCCTTATGGCTACACCTTC	CSAPEGPYGYTF
TRBV5-4	TRBJ1-4	-	-	TGTGCCAGCAGCGGGGTACCGGGACACCGCGACGAAAAACTGTTTTTT	CASSGVPGHRDEKLFF
TRBV7-8	TRBJ2-1	-	-	TGTGCCAGCAGCCCCGGGGCTAGTGAGCAGTTCTTC	CASSPGASEQFF
TRBV28	TRBJ2-4	TRBD1	-	TGTGCCAGCAATTTTCTTCACAGGGGATTAGCCAAAAACATTCAGTACTTC	CASNFLHRGLAKNIQYF
TRBV4-1	TRBJ2-5	-	-	TGCGTCAGCAGCCCCGGGGCGACGGCAGGATACGGGGAGACCCAGTACTTC	CVSSPGATAGYGETQYF
TRBV20-1	TRBJ2-5	-	once	TGCAGTGCTTACTGGGACTCCCTCCAAGAGACCCAGTACTTC	CSAYWDSLQETQYF